The rows below give T cell receptor beta chains drawn from one sample of a study of response to subunit inactivated influenza vaccine. TCRdb passed the RT-PCR reads through MiXCR, listing each CDR3 protein once. The sample lists 650,000 to 800,000 distinct CDR3 sequences; less than 20% were seen once. Sample: PBMCs from blood, taken around 5 days after vaccination. The receptors originated from a man aged 45-65 years who received an inactivated influenza vaccine. The CDR3 runs from the conserved cysteine through the conserved F or W. D genes are given only for firm matches. Clone size is given for some rows only: seen once, a few or many times, or a class if the clone is expanded.

NA,TRBV7-8,few,TRBJ2-3,TGTGCCAGCAGCTACACAGGAGCTAGCACAGATACGCAGTATTTT,CASSYTGASTDTQYF
TRBD1,TRBV4-3,few,TRBJ2-5,TGCGCCAGCAGCCAGGACGGGACAGTCGGAGGACGCCAGTACTTC,CASSQDGTVGGRQYF
TRBD1,TRBV29-1,NA,TRBJ2-1,TGCAGCGTTGACGATTTACCGGGACAGGGGGACAATGAGCAGTTCTTC,CSVDDLPGQGDNEQFF
NA,TRBV7-9,few,TRBJ1-1,TGTGCCAGCAAGTCTAGCGCGAGGAGCACTGAAGCTTTCTTT,CASKSSARSTEAFF
TRBD1,TRBV10-3,many,TRBJ2-3,TGTGCCATCACTTCCCGGACAGGGAGCACAGATACGCAGTATTTT,CAITSRTGSTDTQYF
TRBD1,TRBV27,few,TRBJ1-2,TGTGCCAGCAGTTCAATCAGGGGGCTAGGCTACACCTTC,CASSSIRGLGYTF
NA,TRBV28,NA,TRBJ2-1,TGTGCCAGCAGTCCCCGGTGGGGACCGGAGTTCTTC,CASSPRWGPEFF
TRBD1,TRBV7-9,few,TRBJ2-2,TGTGCCGGAAGCCAGGGGGCGTCCGGGGAGCTGTTTTTT,CAGSQGASGELFF
TRBD1,TRBV5-1,NA,TRBJ2-7,TGCGCCAGCAGCTCATCCGGGACAGGGGGCGACGAGCAGTACTTC,CASSSSGTGGDEQYF
NA,TRBV4-2,few,TRBJ2-1,TGTGCCAGCAGCCAAGATTGGCAGTCAAATGAGCAGTTCTTC,CASSQDWQSNEQFF
TRBD1,TRBV4-2,NA,TRBJ2-5,TGTGCCAGCAGCCGGCCGGGACAGGGTTCAGAGACCCAGTACTTC,CASSRPGQGSETQYF
NA,TRBV29-1,NA,TRBJ1-1,TGCAGCGTTAAGACCAGCGGGGACACTGAAGCTTTTTTT,CSVKTSGDTEAFF
NA,TRBV20-1,NA,TRBJ1-4,TGCAGTGCTAGAGAAAGCCCGGGGGTAAATGAAAAACTGTTTTTT,CSARESPGVNEKLFF
NA,TRBV27,many,TRBJ2-7,TGTGCCAGCAGTATTCAGGGGACCGAGCAGTACTTC,CASSIQGTEQYF
NA,TRBV6-5,NA,TRBJ1-1,TGTGCCAGCAGTTACGTACGGTGGGCTGAAGCTTTCTTT,CASSYVRWAEAFF
NA,TRBV29-1,NA,TRBJ2-3,TGCAGCGTCGGGGCGGGGTCCACAGATACGCAGTATTTT,CSVGAGSTDTQYF
NA,TRBV7-2,NA,TRBJ2-2,TGTGCCAGCAGCTTAGTGGGGAGGCGGGAGCTGTTTTTT,CASSLVGRRELFF
NA,TRBV5-6,NA,TRBJ1-5,TGTGCCAGCAGCTTGGGCCGGGGGCCGAGAGGCAATCAGCCCCAGCATTTT,CASSLGRGPRGNQPQHF
NA,TRBV29-1,many,TRBJ1-2,TGCAGCGTTGAGGGCAGGCCCAACTATGGCTACACCTTC,CSVEGRPNYGYTF
NA,TRBV15,many,TRBJ2-7,TGTGCCACCAGCAGAGACCCGACGCCCTACGAGCAGTACTTC,CATSRDPTPYEQYF
TRBD1,TRBV5-5,NA,TRBJ2-2,TGTGCCAGCAGCTTATACGCGACAGGGGAGGTCCCCGGGGAGCTGTTTTTT,CASSLYATGEVPGELFF
NA,TRBV20-1,NA,TRBJ2-3,TGCAGTGCTCCCGCCGGACAACGCACAGATACGCAGTATTTT,CSAPAGQRTDTQYF
TRBD1,TRBV7-3,NA,TRBJ1-1,TGTGCCAGCAGCGTAAGACAGGGTGGCACTGAAGCTTTCTTT,CASSVRQGGTEAFF
NA,TRBV20-1,NA,TRBJ2-7,TGCAGTGCAGATCACAGGCGCTCCTACGAGCAGTACTTC,CSADHRRSYEQYF
NA,TRBV30,many,TRBJ2-1,TGTGCCTGGAGGGCCTTACTCAGCAATGAGCAGTTCTTC,CAWRALLSNEQFF
NA,TRBV12-3/TRBV12-4,many,TRBJ1-5,TGTGCCAGCAGTTTGCGAGATCCTTATAGCAATCAGCCCCAGCATTTT,CASSLRDPYSNQPQHF
NA,TRBV7-2,NA,TRBJ1-2,TGTGCCAGCAGCTTAGTGGTCAGGGCCCTCTATGGCTACACCTTC,CASSLVVRALYGYTF
TRBD2,TRBV4-2,NA,TRBJ2-3,TGTGCCAGCAGCCTCGGGGCCCTAGCGGTTCAGACAGATACGCAGTATTTT,CASSLGALAVQTDTQYF
NA,TRBV4-3,NA,TRBJ1-5,TGCGCCAGCAGCCAAGATCTGGGAAACAGCAATCAGCCCCAGCATTTT,CASSQDLGNSNQPQHF
NA,TRBV29-1,many,TRBJ2-6,TGCAGCGTTGTTGGGTCTGGGGCCAACGTCCTGACTTTC,CSVVGSGANVLTF
NA,TRBV20-1,NA,TRBJ2-3,TGCAGTGCGCTCCACACAGATACGCAGTATTTT,CSALHTDTQYF
TRBD1,TRBV20-1,NA,TRBJ1-1,TGCAGTGCCCGGACAGGAGTGAACACTGAAGCTTTCTTT,CSARTGVNTEAFF
TRBD1,TRBV20-1,few,TRBJ2-3,TGCAGTGCTACTCGGACAGGTCTGGGCGCAACCCCATTTTTT,CSATRTGLGATPFF
TRBD1,TRBV7-6,NA,TRBJ2-7,TGTGCCAGCAGCTTAGAGGCTAGGGGGCCCTACGAGCAGTACTTC,CASSLEARGPYEQYF
NA,TRBV5-1,few,TRBJ2-3,TGCGCCAGCAGCTTGGCGGGGACACTAGCCACAGATACGCAGTATTTT,CASSLAGTLATDTQYF
NA,TRBV5-1,once,TRBJ1-5,TGCGCCAGCAGCCACGAGGGGAATCAGCCCCAGCATTTT,CASSHEGNQPQHF
TRBD2,TRBV9,many,TRBJ2-5,TGTGCCAGCAGCCTCTGGGGAGGGACTCTGGAGACCCAGTACTTC,CASSLWGGTLETQYF
TRBD1,TRBV2,NA,TRBJ1-3,TGTGCCAGCAGCGGGGGACAGGGCATGGTCTTT,CASSGGQGMVF
NA,TRBV20-1,NA,TRBJ2-3,TGCAGTGCTAGAGACCCTTTACGAAACACAGATACGCAGTATTTT,CSARDPLRNTDTQYF
NA,TRBV29-1,NA,TRBJ1-1,TGCAGCGTTCAATGGGGGGCGAGGAACACTGAAGCTTTCTTT,CSVQWGARNTEAFF
TRBD2,TRBV19,few,TRBJ2-3,TGTGCCAGTAGTATGCTAGCGGAGATCACAGATACGCAGTATTTT,CASSMLAEITDTQYF
TRBD1,TRBV20-1,NA,TRBJ2-1,TGCAGTGCAGACAGGGTAAATGAGCAGTTCTTC,CSADRVNEQFF
NA,TRBV6-2/TRBV6-3,few,TRBJ2-3,TGTGCCAGCAGCTACATGGCCACGACAGATACGCAGTATTTT,CASSYMATTDTQYF
TRBD1,TRBV7-2,NA,TRBJ2-3,TGTGCCAGCAGCTTAATCGGGACAGGGCCAGATACGCAGTATTTT,CASSLIGTGPDTQYF
NA,TRBV4-3,NA,TRBJ1-2,TGCGCCAGCAGCCAAGATCGACAGGCCTATGGCTACACCTTC,CASSQDRQAYGYTF
NA,TRBV5-6,NA,TRBJ1-2,TGTGCCAGCAGCTTGGGGCGGGGTGAAATCGGCTACACCTTC,CASSLGRGEIGYTF
NA,TRBV20-1,few,TRBJ2-2,TGCAGTGCCCCGTTGTGGGAGAACACCGGGGAGCTGTTTTTT,CSAPLWENTGELFF
NA,TRBV7-9,NA,TRBJ2-1,TGTGCCAGCACCTGGGACAAGGGACGCAATGAGCAGTTCTTC,CASTWDKGRNEQFF